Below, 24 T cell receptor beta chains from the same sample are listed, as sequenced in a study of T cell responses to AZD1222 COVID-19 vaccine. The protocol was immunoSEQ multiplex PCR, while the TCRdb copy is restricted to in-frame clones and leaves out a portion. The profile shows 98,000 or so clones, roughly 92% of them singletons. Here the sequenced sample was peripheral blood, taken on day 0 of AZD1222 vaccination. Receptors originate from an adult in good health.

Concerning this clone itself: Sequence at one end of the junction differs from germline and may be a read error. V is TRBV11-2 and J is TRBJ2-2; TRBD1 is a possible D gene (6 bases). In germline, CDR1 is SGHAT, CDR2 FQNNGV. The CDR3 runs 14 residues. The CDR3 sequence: CASSSGTYTGELFF. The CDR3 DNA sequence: TGTGCCAGCAGCTCCGGGACATACACGGGGGAGCTGTTTTTT. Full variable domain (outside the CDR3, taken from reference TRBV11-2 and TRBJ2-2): EAGVAQSPRYKIIEKRQSVAFWCNPISGHATLYWYQQILGQGPKLLIQFQNNGVVDDSQLPKDRFSAERLKGVDSTLKIQPAKLEDSAVYLCASSSGTYTGELFFGEGSRLTVL.

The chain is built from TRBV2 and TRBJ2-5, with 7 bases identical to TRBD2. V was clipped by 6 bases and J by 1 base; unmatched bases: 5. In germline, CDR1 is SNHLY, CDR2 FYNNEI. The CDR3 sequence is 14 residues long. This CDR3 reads CASRETSSQETQYF. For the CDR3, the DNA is TGTGCCAGCAGGGAGACTAGCAGCCAAGAGACCCAGTACTTC.

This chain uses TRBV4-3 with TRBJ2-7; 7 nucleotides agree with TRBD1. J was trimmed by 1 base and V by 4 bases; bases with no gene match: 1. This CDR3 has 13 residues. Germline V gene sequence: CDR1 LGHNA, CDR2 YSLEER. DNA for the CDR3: TGCGCCAGCAGCCGGGGACAGTCCTACGAGCAGTACTTC. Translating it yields CASSRGQSYEQYF.

The CDR3 loop reads CASSPRIGGGRNEQYF. CDR3 DNA: TGCGCCAGCAGCCCACGGATCGGGGGAGGGAGGAACGAGCAGTACTTC. The J gene is TRBJ2-7, the V gene TRBV4-1; 7 nucleotides match TRBD2. J gave up 5 bases and V 4 bases, and 14 bases lay outside the gene matches. This CDR3 comprises 16 residues. Per germline, CDR1 MGHRA and CDR2 YSYEKL.

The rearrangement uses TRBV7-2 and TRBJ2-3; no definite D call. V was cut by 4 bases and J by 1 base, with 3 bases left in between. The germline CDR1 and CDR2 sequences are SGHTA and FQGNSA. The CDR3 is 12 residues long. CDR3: CASSSRTDTQYF. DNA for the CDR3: TGTGCCAGCAGCTCCCGCACAGATACGCAGTATTTT.

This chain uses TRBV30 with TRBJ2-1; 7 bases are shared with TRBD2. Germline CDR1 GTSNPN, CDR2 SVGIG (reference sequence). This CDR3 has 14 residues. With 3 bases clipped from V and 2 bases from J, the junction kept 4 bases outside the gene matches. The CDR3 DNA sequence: TGTGCCTGGAGAGGCCTAGCGGCCTACAATGAGCAGTTCTTC. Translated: CAWRGLAAYNEQFF.

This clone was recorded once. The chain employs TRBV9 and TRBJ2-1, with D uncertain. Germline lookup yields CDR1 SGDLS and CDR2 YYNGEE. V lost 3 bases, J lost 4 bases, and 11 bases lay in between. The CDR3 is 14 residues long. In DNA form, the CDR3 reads TGTGCCAGCAGCGGAGACGAGTTATACAATGAGCAGTTCTTC. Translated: CASSGDELYNEQFF.

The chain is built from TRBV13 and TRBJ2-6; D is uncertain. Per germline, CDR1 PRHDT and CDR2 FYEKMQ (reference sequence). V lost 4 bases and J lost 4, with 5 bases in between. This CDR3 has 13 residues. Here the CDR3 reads CASSSWGANVLTF. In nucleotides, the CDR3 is TGTGCCAGCAGCTCATGGGGGGCCAACGTCCTGACTTTC.

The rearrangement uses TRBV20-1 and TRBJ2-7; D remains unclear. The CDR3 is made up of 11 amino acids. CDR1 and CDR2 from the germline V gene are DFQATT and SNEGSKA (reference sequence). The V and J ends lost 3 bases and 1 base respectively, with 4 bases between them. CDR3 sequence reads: CSARASYEQYF. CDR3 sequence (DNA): TGCAGTGCTAGGGCGTCCTACGAGCAGTACTTC.

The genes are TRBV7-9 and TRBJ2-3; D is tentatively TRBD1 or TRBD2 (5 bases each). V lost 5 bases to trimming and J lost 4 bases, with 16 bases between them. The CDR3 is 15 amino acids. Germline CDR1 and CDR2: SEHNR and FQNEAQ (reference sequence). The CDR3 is CASSMLPGRADTQYF. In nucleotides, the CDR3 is TGTGCCAGCAGCATGCTACCGGGACGCGCAGATACGCAGTATTTT.

The CDR3 reads CASSFLYEQFF. The CDR3 nucleotides are TGTGCCAGCAGCTTCCTCTATGAGCAGTTCTTC. V usage is TRBV7-2 and J usage is TRBJ2-1; D is unresolved. The germline V gene encodes CDR1 SGHTA and CDR2 FQGNSA. V dropped 3 bases and J dropped 8 bases, with 5 bases sitting between them. The CDR3 runs to 11 residues.

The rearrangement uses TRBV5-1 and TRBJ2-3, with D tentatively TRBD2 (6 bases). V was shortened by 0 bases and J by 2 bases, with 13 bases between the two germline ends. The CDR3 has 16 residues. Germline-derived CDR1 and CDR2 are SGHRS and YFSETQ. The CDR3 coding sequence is TGCGCCAGCAGCTTGGGATCTAGCGCCCTCACAGATACGCAGTATTTT. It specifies CASSLGSSALTDTQYF.

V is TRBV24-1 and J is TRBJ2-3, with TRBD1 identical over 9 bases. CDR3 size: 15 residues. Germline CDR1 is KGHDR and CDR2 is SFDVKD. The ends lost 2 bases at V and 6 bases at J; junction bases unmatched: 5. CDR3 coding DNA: TGTGCCACCAGTGATTCGGACAGGGGTGCGGATACGCAGTATTTT. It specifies CATSDSDRGADTQYF.

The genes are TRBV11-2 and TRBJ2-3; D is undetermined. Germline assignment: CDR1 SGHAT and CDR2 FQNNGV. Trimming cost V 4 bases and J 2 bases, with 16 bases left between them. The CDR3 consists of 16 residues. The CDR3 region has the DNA TGTGCCAGCAGCTACTTGGGTAGTTCCCCCACAGATACGCAGTATTTT. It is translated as CASSYLGSSPTDTQYF.

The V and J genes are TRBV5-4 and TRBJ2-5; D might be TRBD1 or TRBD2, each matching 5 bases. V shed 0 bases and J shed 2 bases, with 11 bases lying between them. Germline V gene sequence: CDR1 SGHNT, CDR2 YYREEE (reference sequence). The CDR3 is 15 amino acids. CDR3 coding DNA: TGTGCCAGCAGCTTGGCAGGGAGAGGTCAAGAGACCCAGTACTTC. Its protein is CASSLAGRGQETQYF.

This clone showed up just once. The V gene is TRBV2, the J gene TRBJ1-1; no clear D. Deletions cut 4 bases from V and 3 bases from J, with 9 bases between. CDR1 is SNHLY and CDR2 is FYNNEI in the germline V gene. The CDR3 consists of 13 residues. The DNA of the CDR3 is TGTGCCAGCAGTGCGACTCGGGACACTGAAGCTTTCTTT. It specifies CASSATRDTEAFF.

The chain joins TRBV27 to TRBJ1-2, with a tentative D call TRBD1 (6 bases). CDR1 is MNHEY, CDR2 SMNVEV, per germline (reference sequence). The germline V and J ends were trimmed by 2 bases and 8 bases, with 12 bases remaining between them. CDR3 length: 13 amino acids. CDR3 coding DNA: TGTGCCAGCAGTTTAGCCAGGGGAGGAGGCTACACCTTC. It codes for CASSLARGGGYTF.

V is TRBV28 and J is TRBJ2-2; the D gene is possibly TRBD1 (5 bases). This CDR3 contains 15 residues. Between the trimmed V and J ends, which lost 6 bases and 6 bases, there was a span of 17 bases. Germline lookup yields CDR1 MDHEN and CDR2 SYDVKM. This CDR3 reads CASSPSDKFAGELFF. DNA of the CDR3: TGTGCCAGCAGCCCCTCGGACAAATTCGCCGGGGAGCTGTTTTTT.

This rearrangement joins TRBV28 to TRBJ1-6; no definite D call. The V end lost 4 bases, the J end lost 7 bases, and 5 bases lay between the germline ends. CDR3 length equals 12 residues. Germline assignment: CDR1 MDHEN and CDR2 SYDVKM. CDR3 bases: TGTGCCAGCAGTTCGCCCAATTCACCCCTCCACTTT. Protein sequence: CASSSPNSPLHF.

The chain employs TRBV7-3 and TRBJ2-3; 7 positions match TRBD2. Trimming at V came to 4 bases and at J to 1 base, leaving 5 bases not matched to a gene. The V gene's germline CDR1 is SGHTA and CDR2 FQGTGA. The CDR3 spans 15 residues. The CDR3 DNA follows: TGTGCCAGCAGCTCGCGGGAGAAGGGCACAGATACGCAGTATTTT. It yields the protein CASSSREKGTDTQYF.

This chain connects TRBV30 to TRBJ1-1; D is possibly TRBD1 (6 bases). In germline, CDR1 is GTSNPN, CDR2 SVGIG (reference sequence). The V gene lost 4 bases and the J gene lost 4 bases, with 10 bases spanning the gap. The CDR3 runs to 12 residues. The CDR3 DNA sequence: TGTGCCTGGACAGGGGATGGCACTGAAGCTTTCTTT. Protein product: CAWTGDGTEAFF.

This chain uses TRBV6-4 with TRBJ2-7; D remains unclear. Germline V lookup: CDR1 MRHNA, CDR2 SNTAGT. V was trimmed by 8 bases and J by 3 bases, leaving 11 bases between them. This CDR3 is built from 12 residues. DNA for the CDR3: TGTGCCAGCGACAAAAACGACTACGAGCAGTACTTC. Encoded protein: CASDKNDYEQYF.

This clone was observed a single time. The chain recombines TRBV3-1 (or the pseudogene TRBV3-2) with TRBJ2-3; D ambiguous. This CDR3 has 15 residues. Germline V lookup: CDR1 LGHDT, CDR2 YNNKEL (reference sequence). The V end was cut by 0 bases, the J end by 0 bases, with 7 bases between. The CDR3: CASSQDSSSTDTQYF. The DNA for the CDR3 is TGTGCCAGCAGCCAAGACAGTTCTAGCACAGATACGCAGTATTTT.

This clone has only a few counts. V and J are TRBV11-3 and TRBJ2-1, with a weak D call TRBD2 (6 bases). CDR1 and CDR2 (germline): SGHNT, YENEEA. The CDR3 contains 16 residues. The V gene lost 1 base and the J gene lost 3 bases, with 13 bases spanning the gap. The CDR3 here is CASSLGISGIYNEQFF. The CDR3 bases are TGTGCCAGCAGCTTAGGAATTAGCGGAATCTACAATGAGCAGTTCTTC.